Listed below are T cell receptor beta chains from one sample, sequenced in a study of response to subunit inactivated influenza vaccine. TCRdb ran MiXCR on the RT-PCR reads and lists one entry per CDR3 protein. The table has about 540,000 distinct CDR3 sequences, less than 25% seen once. The sample was also reused in another study, on T cells expressing NK-cell markers.

Sample: CD4+ T cells sorted from PBMCs, taken roughly 13 days after vaccination. The receptor set was obtained from a man aged 45-65 years who received an inactivated influenza vaccine. The CDR3 runs from the conserved cysteine through the conserved F or W. Each record gives: clone size, V gene, J gene, D gene, CDR3 length, CDR3 protein, CDR3 DNA. A D gene is named only where the DNA matches it firmly. Some rows mark clone size as missing; the rest say once, few, many or name a class of expanded clone.

>few|TRBV7-2|TRBJ2-1|TRBD2|17
CASSFPSGRSSYNEQFF
TGTGCCAGCAGCTTCCCTAGCGGGCGAAGCTCCTACAATGAGCAGTTCTTC
>.|TRBV7-6|TRBJ2-2|TRBD2|16
CASSRRTSGNTGELFF
TGTGCCAGCAGCCGGCGGACTAGCGGTAACACCGGGGAGCTGTTTTTT
>few|TRBV6-1|TRBJ1-6|TRBD1|15
CASSEHRGLDSPLHF
TGTGCCAGCAGTGAACACAGGGGGCTTGATTCACCCCTCCACTTT
>few|TRBV20-1|TRBJ2-1|.|13
CSASRRALGEQFF
TGCAGTGCTTCCCGGCGGGCACTGGGTGAGCAGTTCTTC
>few|TRBV2|TRBJ2-5|TRBD2|14
CASSWTSGRETQYF
TGTGCCAGCAGCTGGACTAGCGGGAGAGAGACCCAGTACTTC
>.|TRBV4-3|TRBJ1-6|.|15
CASSQGGVLGSPLHF
TGCGCCAGCAGCCAAGGGGGAGTTCTTGGTTCACCCCTCCACTTT
>few|TRBV5-1|TRBJ2-7|TRBD2|14
CASQAGLASYEQYF
TGCGCCAGCCAAGCGGGACTCGCGTCCTACGAGCAGTACTTC
>few|TRBV20-1|TRBJ2-3|.|14
CSARAPDGTDTQYF
TGCAGTGCTAGAGCCCCGGACGGCACAGATACGCAGTATTTT
>.|TRBV30|TRBJ2-5|.|11
CAWAVEETQYF
TGTGCCTGGGCAGTAGAAGAGACCCAGTACTTC
>.|TRBV4-2|TRBJ2-7|.|14
CASSRGGGAYEQYF
TGTGCCAGCAGCAGGGGGGGAGGGGCGTACGAGCAGTACTTC
>few|TRBV10-3|TRBJ1-3|TRBD1|14
CAISRTGFGNTIYF
TGTGCCATCTCCCGGACAGGCTTTGGAAACACCATATATTTT
>few|TRBV28|TRBJ2-7|TRBD1|13
CASRRQGPYEQYF
TGTGCCAGCAGACGACAGGGTCCCTACGAGCAGTACTTC
>few|TRBV9|TRBJ1-1|.|13
CASSAILNTEAFF
TGTGCCAGCAGCGCGATCTTGAACACTGAAGCTTTCTTT
>few|TRBV5-6|TRBJ2-3|.|15
CASSGNIPSTDTQYF
TGTGCCAGCAGCGGAAATATCCCGAGCACAGATACGCAGTATTTT
>.|TRBV29-1|TRBJ1-2|TRBD1|13
CSAGLDRGYGYTF
TGCAGCGCCGGACTAGACAGGGGCTATGGCTACACCTTC
>.|TRBV12-3/TRBV12-4|TRBJ1-5|.|13
CASSYTGPPPQHF
TGTGCCAGCAGTTACACCGGGCCTCCGCCCCAGCATTTT
>.|TRBV4-2|TRBJ2-2|.|16
CASSQDPGGGRGELFF
TGTGCCAGCAGCCAAGATCCCGGAGGCGGCCGGGGGGAGCTGTTTTTT
>.|TRBV12-3/TRBV12-4|TRBJ1-4|TRBD1|14
CASRTGTGEKKLFF
TGTGCCAGCAGAACCGGGACAGGGGAAAAAAAACTGTTTTTT
>.|TRBV2|TRBJ2-7|.|14
CASTPSPGRYEQYF
TGTGCCAGCACCCCTTCTCCCGGGCGGTACGAGCAGTACTTC
>few|TRBV20-1|TRBJ1-6|.|12
CSALRGDSPLHF
TGCAGTGCTCTCAGGGGAGATTCACCCCTCCACTTT
>few|TRBV7-9|TRBJ1-3|.|14
CASSLGHRGNTIYF
TGTGCCAGCAGCTTGGGACACCGTGGAAACACCATATATTTT
>few|TRBV4-3|TRBJ2-7|TRBD1|18
CASSQGVPGQGLSYEQYF
TGCGCCAGCAGCCAAGGTGTCCCGGGACAGGGCCTCTCCTACGAGCAGTACTTC
>.|TRBV10-3|TRBJ1-5|.|15
CAISPGGGSNQPQHF
TGTGCCATCAGCCCGGGAGGGGGAAGCAATCAGCCCCAGCATTTT
>.|TRBV3-1|TRBJ2-3|TRBD2|17
CASSQAFGTSGTDTQYF
TGTGCCAGCAGCCAAGCTTTTGGGACTAGCGGCACAGATACGCAGTATTTT
>few|TRBV5-1|TRBJ1-1|.|17
CASSLGGRWVSDTEAFF
TGCGCCAGCAGCTTGGGGGGTAGGTGGGTTTCGGACACTGAAGCTTTCTTT
>.|TRBV7-2|TRBJ1-1|.|13
CASRQLMNTEAFF
TGTGCCAGCAGACAGCTCATGAACACTGAAGCTTTCTTT
>.|TRBV20-1|TRBJ2-5|TRBD2|15
CSARATSGSGETQYF
TGCAGTGCTAGGGCGACTAGCGGGAGTGGGGAGACCCAGTACTTC
>few|TRBV29-1|TRBJ1-1|.|13
CSEIPGQNTEAFF
TGCAGCGAGATACCGGGACAGAACACTGAAGCTTTCTTT